This TCR beta chain was found in a study of blood T cell repertoires in COVID-19. Turning to the study itself: Specimens from acute and convalescent COVID-19 originated in the United States, Italy and Spain. T cells, B-cell-depleted T cells, or PBMCs provided the cDNA or gDNA that served as material.

Methods used by the authors: Reference gene primers were amplified, and this amplification served to estimate nucleated cell counts. The table came from immunoSEQ multiplex PCR; TCRdb's copy has only in-frame clones and leaves some out. That table is the source of V, J and clone size, and D and trimming were worked out from the DNA. Of roughly 33,000 clones listed, approximately 90% are singletons. This clone was recorded once. This CDR3 has 15 residues. V lost 8 bases and J 0 bases, leaving 13 bases between the germline ends. Per the germline V gene, CDR1 is LNHDA and CDR2 is SQIVND (reference sequence).

This sequence was found in a human donor in a cohort sampled during active COVID-19. Specimen: peripheral blood. The genes are TRBV19 and TRBJ2-2, with a possible D match to TRBD1 (6 bases). CDR3 sequence: CASGTRTANTGELFF. CDR3 sequence (DNA): TGTGCCAGTGGCACCCGGACAGCGAACACCGGGGAGCTGTTTTTT.